Below, 17 T cell receptor beta chains from the same sample are listed, as sequenced in a study of blood T cell repertoires in COVID-19. Some clones are missing from TCRdb's copy, which holds only in-frame ones; the method was immunoSEQ multiplex PCR. The sample includes some 59,000 clones, more than 70% seen only once; the top ten take more than 15%. What was sequenced was peripheral blood. These receptors were obtained from a man in his thirties or forties with COVID-19, enrolled during active disease.

V usage is TRBV4-3 and J usage is TRBJ2-1, with D possibly TRBD2 on 6 matching bases. The CDR3 totals 14 residues. The V gene lost 4 bases and the J gene lost 10 bases, with 17 bases spanning the gap. Germline CDR1 is LGHNA and CDR2 is YSLEER. The CDR3, as DNA: TGCGCCAGCAGCCCAAGTCCCGCGGGGCGGGAGCAGTTCTTC. Translated, it gives CASSPSPAGREQFF.

The rearrangement joins TRBV30 to TRBJ2-1, with D hard to call. Trimming stripped 8 bases from V and 4 bases from J, with 12 bases between. The CDR3 consists of 12 residues. Germline V gene sequence: CDR1 GTSNPN, CDR2 SVGIG (reference sequence). For the CDR3, the DNA is TGTGCCACCTCCCCAGGATACAATGAGCAGTTCTTC. Its protein is CATSPGYNEQFF.

The gene calls are TRBV7-9 and TRBJ2-3; D is uncertain. The V end was cut by 2 bases, the J end by 4 bases, with 7 bases between. The CDR3 has 13 amino acids. Per germline, CDR1 SEHNR and CDR2 FQNEAQ (reference sequence). CDR3 sequence (DNA): TGTGCCAGCAGCTTACCCCCCGCAGATACGCAGTATTTT. Protein: CASSLPPADTQYF.

The chain combines TRBV19 with TRBJ2-5, with 9 bases aligning to TRBD1. The trim removed 7 bases at V and 4 bases at J, leaving 10 bases unmatched. Germline V lookup: CDR1 LNHDA, CDR2 SQIVND (reference sequence). The CDR3 runs 15 residues. The CDR3 sequence: CASTVSTGGLETQYF. The CDR3 DNA reads as TGTGCCAGTACCGTTTCGACAGGGGGATTAGAGACCCAGTACTTC.

V gene TRBV13 combines with J gene TRBJ2-7; TRBD1 is a possible D gene (5 bases). The CDR3 sequence is 12 residues long. The V end was cut by 1 base, the J end by 4 bases, with 5 bases between. Germline assignment: CDR1 PRHDT and CDR2 FYEKMQ (reference sequence). The DNA for the CDR3 is TGTGCCAGCAGCTTAGAGGGGTACGAGCAGTACTTC. Encoded protein: CASSLEGYEQYF.

The rearrangement joins TRBV27 to TRBJ2-4; maybe TRBD2 (7 bases). Deletions cut 8 bases from V and 3 bases from J, with 20 bases between. In germline, CDR1 is MNHEY, CDR2 SMNVEV (reference sequence). There are 16 residues in the CDR3. Written as DNA, the CDR3 is TGTGCCAGCGGGTCGGGCGGGGGCGAACACAAAAACATTCAGTACTTC. Its translation: CASGSGGGEHKNIQYF.

The chain has TRBV7-2 and TRBJ1-1; D gene uncertain. Germline V gene sequence: CDR1 SGHTA, CDR2 FQGNSA. The CDR3 is made up of 15 amino acids. Trimming cost V 5 bases and J 6 bases, with 19 bases left between them. This chain's CDR3 is CASSISRSTRAEAFF. CDR3 bases: TGTGCCAGCAGCATTAGCCGCTCTACGAGGGCTGAAGCTTTCTTT.

V is TRBV11-2 and J is TRBJ2-5; 7 positions match TRBD2. V lost 0 bases, J lost 9 bases, and 13 bases stayed unmatched. Germline V gene sequence: CDR1 SGHAT, CDR2 FQNNGV. This CDR3 contains 16 residues. The CDR3 DNA follows: TGTGCCAGCAGCTTAGATTCCCTAGCGGCTGTGGGGGCCCAGTACTTC. It codes for CASSLDSLAAVGAQYF.

The CDR3 DNA follows: TGTGCCAGCAGCAAACCGGACTTCTACGAGCAGTACTTC. The encoded protein is CASSKPDFYEQYF. The chain carries TRBV21-1 and TRBJ2-7; the table calls TRBD2, which could not be checked here. TRBV21-1 constitutes a pseudogene. CDR3 length: 13 residues.

The rearrangement joins TRBV28 to TRBJ1-2; 9 bases align to TRBD1. This CDR3 comprises 12 residues. CDR1 is MDHEN, CDR2 SYDVKM, per germline. Trimming took 10 bases from V and 8 from J; bases not matched to a gene: 8. The DNA of the CDR3 is TGTGCCACCTTGGGACAGGGCTGGGGCTACACCTTC. Its translation is CATLGQGWGYTF.

The rearrangement uses TRBV4-3 and TRBJ2-4; D possibly corresponds to TRBD1 (5 bases). V was cut by 0 bases and J by 9 bases, with 33 bases left in between. Germline CDR1 LGHNA, CDR2 YSLEER. This CDR3 has 21 amino acids. DNA for the CDR3: TGCGCCAGCAGCCAAGATCTCCAGGGCTCACGGTCCGGTTCACAAAGGGGCATTCAGTACTTC. It specifies CASSQDLQGSRSGSQRGIQYF.

This clone was detected only a few times. The genes are TRBV7-2 and TRBJ2-1; 16 positions agree with TRBD2. The CDR3 is 15 residues long. V dropped 6 bases and J dropped 10; count of bases not matched to a gene: 6. Germline assignment: CDR1 SGHTA and CDR2 FQGNSA. CDR3 sequence (DNA): TGTGCCAGCAGGCCCCTGGGACTAGCGGGGGGGGAGCAGTTCTTC. Translated: CASRPLGLAGGEQFF.

The CDR3, as DNA: TGTGCCAGCAGTAGACAACCGGGACAGATCGAGCAGTACTTC. This translates into CASSRQPGQIEQYF. The chain is built from TRBV9 and TRBJ2-7; 7 positions match TRBD1. CDR3 length: 14 amino acids. Unmatched junction bases numbered 11, after V lost 5 bases and J lost 6 bases. Germline V CDR1 and CDR2: SGDLS, YYNGEE.

CDR3 amino acids: CASSLESRQQETQYF. CDR3 bases: TGCGCCAGCAGCTTGGAGTCCAGACAACAAGAGACCCAGTACTTC. V usage is TRBV5-1 and J usage is TRBJ2-5, with D hard to call. The ends were cut back, 0 bases at V and 2 bases at J, with 11 bases in the middle. Germline V gene data show CDR1 as SGHRS and CDR2 as YFSETQ. This CDR3 region has 15 residues. Combining the CDR3 with reference TRBV5-1 and TRBJ2-5 gives the whole variable domain KAGVTQTPRYLIKTRGQQVTLSCSPISGHRSVSWYQQTPGQGLQFLFEYFSETQRNKGNFPGRFSGRQFSNSRSEMNVSTLELGDSALYLCASSLESRQQETQYFGPGTRLLVL.

The V and J genes are TRBV2 and TRBJ1-1, with D tentatively TRBD1 (6 bases). The CDR3 is made up of 16 amino acids. Deletions cut 7 bases from V and 3 bases from J, with 21 bases between. Germline CDR1 and CDR2: SNHLY and FYNNEI. CDR3 DNA sequence: TGTGCCAGCACTCCCGCCGGGGCAGGGGTGGACACTGAAGCTTTCTTT. It yields the protein CASTPAGAGVDTEAFF.

Only one count was recorded for this clone. The chain combines TRBV3-1 (or the pseudogene TRBV3-2) with TRBJ2-1; D perhaps matches TRBD2 (6 bases). The V and J ends lost 0 bases and 5 bases respectively, with 14 bases between them. Germline V gives CDR1 LGHDT, CDR2 YNNKEL (reference sequence). This CDR3 contains 16 residues. DNA of the CDR3: TGTGCCAGCAGCCAAGAGGAGCTAGCGATTAACAATGAGCAGTTCTTC. Protein sequence: CASSQEELAINNEQFF.

The J gene is TRBJ1-2, the V gene TRBV3-1 (or the pseudogene TRBV3-2), with TRBD1 identical over 7 bases. The V gene end was trimmed by 1 base and the J gene end by 2 bases; junction bases not matched to a gene: 7. The germline CDR1 and CDR2 sequences are LGHDT and YNNKEL (reference sequence). The length of the CDR3 is 16 residues. The CDR3 nucleotides read TGTGCCAGCAGCCAAGCCCACCCGACAGGGAACTATGGCTACACCTTC. This translates into CASSQAHPTGNYGYTF.